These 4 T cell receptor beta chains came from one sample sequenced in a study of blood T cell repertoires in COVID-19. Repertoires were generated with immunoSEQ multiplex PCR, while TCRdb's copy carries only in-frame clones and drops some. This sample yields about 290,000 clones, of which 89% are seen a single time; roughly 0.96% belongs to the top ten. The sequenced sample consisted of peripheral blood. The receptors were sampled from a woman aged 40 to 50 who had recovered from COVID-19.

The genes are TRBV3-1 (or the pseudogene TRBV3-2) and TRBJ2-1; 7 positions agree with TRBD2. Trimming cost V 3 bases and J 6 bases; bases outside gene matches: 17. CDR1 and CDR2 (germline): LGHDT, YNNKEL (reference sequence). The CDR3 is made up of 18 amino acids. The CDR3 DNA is TGTGCCAGCAGCCACGAAGCGGGAATGATGTTGGGGTCCAATGAGCAGTTCTTC. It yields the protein CASSHEAGMMLGSNEQFF.

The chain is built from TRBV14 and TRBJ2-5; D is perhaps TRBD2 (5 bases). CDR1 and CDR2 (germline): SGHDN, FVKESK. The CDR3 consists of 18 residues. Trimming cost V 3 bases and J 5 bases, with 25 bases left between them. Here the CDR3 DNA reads TGTGCCAGCAGCCAGTATGCGTTCGGGGAAGGGCTTAGGGAGACCCAGTACTTC. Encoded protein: CASSQYAFGEGLRETQYF. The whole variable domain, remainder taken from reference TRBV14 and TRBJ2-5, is EAGVTQFPSHSVIEKGQTVTLRCDPISGHDNLYWYRRVMGKEIKFLLHFVKESKQDESGMPNNRFLAERTGGTYSTLKVQPAELEDSGVYFCASSQYAFGEGLRETQYFGPGTRLLVL.

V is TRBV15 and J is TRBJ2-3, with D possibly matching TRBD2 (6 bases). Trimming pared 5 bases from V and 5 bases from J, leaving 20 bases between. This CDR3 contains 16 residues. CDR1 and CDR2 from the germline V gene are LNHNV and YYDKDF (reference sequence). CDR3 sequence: CATSSDRGKWEDTQYF. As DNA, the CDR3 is TGTGCCACCAGCTCAGACCGGGGGAAATGGGAAGATACGCAGTATTTT. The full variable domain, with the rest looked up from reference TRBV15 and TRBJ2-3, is DAMVIQNPRYQVTQFGKPVTLSCSQTLNHNVMYWYQQKSSQAPKLLFHYYDKDFNNEADTPDNFQSRRPNTSFCFLDIRSPGLGDTAMYLCATSSDRGKWEDTQYFGPGTRLTVL.

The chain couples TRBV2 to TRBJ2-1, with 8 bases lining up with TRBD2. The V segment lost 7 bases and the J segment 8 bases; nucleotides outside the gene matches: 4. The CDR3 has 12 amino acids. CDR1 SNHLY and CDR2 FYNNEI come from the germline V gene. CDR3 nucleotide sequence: TGTGCCAGCACCGGACTAGCCTATGAGCAGTTCTTC. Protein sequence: CASTGLAYEQFF.